These 10 T cell receptor beta chains originate from one sample sequenced in a study of T-cell reconstitution after alpha-beta-depleted transplantation in children (dated by TCRdb to about 2016). The library was obtained by PCR. TCRdb shows the sequencer as Illumina HiSeq 2500. Molecular barcoding was employed in the preparation of TCR libraries, with unique molecular identifiers being used to normalize TCRbeta repertoire quantification. Using fastp trimming at Q25 and MiXCR clonotype assembly, TCRdb reanalyzed the public sequencing data and kept in-frame beta chains. A single entry per CDR3 protein holds the most common genes and DNA from its merged rows. Recorded for this sample are some 260,000 distinct CDR3 sequences; 20% to 30% of them occurred a single time. Of the sample, about 5% is held by the ten largest clones. In light of the paper, this sample's treatment or condition label describes: allogeneic hematopoietic cell transplantation with graft depleted of TCRalphabeta T cells and CD19 B cells.

The sequencing used PBMCs, mostly from graft donor cells, collected 360 days after TCRalphabeta/CD19-depleted stem cell transplant. These receptors came from a female patient aged 2 to 10 who had a stem cell transplant for congenital amegakaryocytic thrombocytopenia, so the T cells may come from the graft donor.

The sample holds many counts of this clonotype. This chain joins TRBV6-5 and TRBJ2-3; D perhaps matches TRBD2 (6 bases). Germline V gene sequence: CDR1 MNHEY, CDR2 SVGAGI. V lost 4 bases to trimming and J lost 1 base, with 12 bases between them. This CDR3 is built from 15 residues. The DNA of the CDR3 is TGTGCCAGCAGTTCGCTAGCGTCGGGCACAGATACGCAGTATTTT. Residues: CASSSLASGTDTQYF.

J is TRBJ2-3 and V is TRBV27; D unclear. Looked up from germline, CDR1 is MNHEY and CDR2 is SMNVEV (reference sequence). The V gene lost 2 bases and the J gene lost 1 base, with 7 bases spanning the gap. The length of the CDR3 is 14 residues. CDR3 region: CASSLEQRTDTQYF. Here the CDR3 DNA reads TGTGCCAGCAGTTTAGAGCAACGCACAGATACGCAGTATTTT.

This clonotype was counted between two and nine times. CDR3 in amino acids: CASSQDFTRGFSYEQYF. DNA for the CDR3: TGCGCCAGCAGCCAAGACTTCACGCGGGGGTTCTCCTACGAGCAGTACTTC. The gene calls are TRBV4-1 and TRBJ2-7, with 7 positions matching TRBD2. This CDR3 comprises 17 residues. V dropped 0 bases and J dropped 0; count of bases not matched to a gene: 8. Per germline, CDR1 MGHRA and CDR2 YSYEKL.

V usage is TRBV11-1 and J usage is TRBJ1-4; 9 bases are shared with TRBD1. The V segment lost 5 bases and the J segment 5 bases; nucleotides outside the gene matches: 3. Germline values: CDR1 SGHAT, CDR2 FQDESV (reference sequence). CDR3 length: 14 amino acids. The CDR3 protein is CASSRQGVNEKLFF. The CDR3 nucleotides are TGTGCCAGCAGCCGACAGGGGGTGAATGAAAAACTGTTTTTT. Filled out from reference TRBV11-1 and TRBJ1-4, the complete variable domain reads EAEVAQSPRYKITEKSQAVAFWCDPISGHATLYWYRQILGQGPELLVQFQDESVVDDSQLPKDRFSAERLKGVDSTLKIQPAELGDSAMYLCASSRQGVNEKLFFGSGTQLSVL.

The rearrangement links TRBV3-1 to TRBJ2-1, with TRBD1 identical over 7 bases. V was clipped by 8 bases and J by 6 bases; unmatched bases: 19. The CDR3 totals 17 residues. Germline V lookup: CDR1 LGHDT, CDR2 YNNKEL (reference sequence). The CDR3 is CASSTRDGTAFTNEQFF. For the CDR3, the DNA is TGTGCCAGCTCAACCAGGGACGGGACAGCATTTACCAATGAGCAGTTCTTC.

This clonotype has a handful of counts. The rearrangement links TRBV5-1 to TRBJ2-1, with 11 bases aligning to TRBD2. Germline CDR1 SGHRS, CDR2 YFSETQ. V shed 0 bases, J shed 2 bases, and the junction held 4 bases outside the gene matches. This CDR3 is built from 17 residues. CDR3 protein: CASSLDFSGGAYNEQFF. The CDR3 DNA reads as TGCGCCAGCAGCTTGGACTTTAGCGGGGGGGCCTACAATGAGCAGTTCTTC.

This clonotype has just a few counts. The chain carries TRBV20-1 and TRBJ2-3; D might be TRBD2 (5 bases). Germline V gene lookup returns CDR1 DFQATT and CDR2 SNEGSKA (reference sequence). This CDR3 is 13 amino acids long. Trimming shortened V by 0 bases and J by 1 base, and 5 bases separated the two germline ends. The CDR3 loop reads CSARDSGTDTQYF. DNA for the CDR3: TGCAGTGCTAGAGATAGCGGCACAGATACGCAGTATTTT.

This clonotype was seen ten or more times. The J gene is TRBJ2-1, the V gene TRBV6-2 or TRBV6-3; TRBD2 matches at 11 bases. V was pared by 6 bases and J by 2 bases, with 9 bases of the junction left unmatched. Germline V gives CDR1 MNHEY, CDR2 SVGEGT. This CDR3 is built from 17 residues. In DNA, the CDR3 is TGTGCCAGCAGCCCCTCTAGCGGGAGGACCCCCTACAATGAGCAGTTCTTC. This gives the protein CASSPSSGRTPYNEQFF.

This chain connects TRBV7-8 to TRBJ2-7; D possibly corresponds to TRBD1 (5 bases). Trimming stripped 0 bases from V and 0 bases from J, with 9 bases between. Germline V gives CDR1 SGHVS, CDR2 FQNEAQ. This CDR3 spans 15 amino acids. CDR3 in DNA: TGTGCCAGCAGCTTAGCCAGGGCTAGCTCCTACGAGCAGTACTTC. As protein: CASSLARASSYEQYF. Complete variable domain (other parts from reference TRBV7-8 and TRBJ2-7): GAGVSQSPRYKVAKRGQDVALRCDPISGHVSLFWYQQALGQGPEFLTYFQNEAQLDKSGLPSDRFFAERPEGSVSTLKIQRTQQEDSAVYLCASSLARASSYEQYFGPGTRLTVT.

The rearrangement uses TRBV29-1 and TRBJ2-1, with D possibly being TRBD2 (6 bases). From germline, CDR1 is SQVTM and CDR2 ANQGSEA. CDR3 length equals 13 residues. V shed 6 bases and J shed 0 bases, with 9 bases lying between them. CDR3 loop: CSVMGGSYNEQFF. The DNA of the CDR3 is TGCAGCGTGATGGGGGGCTCCTACAATGAGCAGTTCTTC.